This TCR beta chain was documented in a study of shared clonotypes between healthy human individuals. Study as a whole: Donor composition was a couple of women and three men, aged 18 to 49. Study observations and caveats: Estimated richness was generally greater in naive than memory subsets.

Concerning this clone itself: Its specificity is unknown.

This CDR3 has 14 amino acids. Germline values: CDR1 SGHAT, CDR2 FQNNGV. The V gene lost 5 bases and the J gene lost 0 bases, with 10 bases spanning the gap. Measured with immunoSEQ multiplex PCR; TCRdb has only the in-frame clones, and not every one. In the table there are some 2,000,000 clones, around 95% of which are singletons. The TCR comes from a man in his late teens or twenties in good health. The chain joins TRBV11-2 to TRBJ1-1, with D possibly TRBD1 on 6 matching bases. The sequenced sample was naive CD4+ T cells sorted from blood. Subset reported: CD45RA+ positively selected. The CDR3 DNA sequence: TGTGCCAGCAGCGGACAGACAATGAACACTGAAGCTTTCTTT. It specifies CASSGQTMNTEAFF.